These 8 T cell receptor beta chains were sequenced from one sample in a study of cytomegalovirus exposure and HLA in healthy donors (dated by TCRdb to the late 2010s). Library construction relied on the immunoSEQ multiplex PCR assay. For the multiplex PCR, a mixture combining 60 forward primers for TCR Vbeta segments and 13 reverse primers for TCR Jbeta segments was used. In TCRdb, the immuneACCESS table is reduced to in-frame sequences with V and J assigned. These tables do not hold every clone; where another copy was compared, an unresolved V gene accounts for under half, and the others remain unexplained. The sample records some 100,000 clones, around four fifths of which are singletons. The ten largest account for roughly 8% of the sample. The sample taken for sequencing was PBMCs. Source of these receptors: a woman between 45 and 60 years old in good health and CMV-seropositive.

This chain connects TRBV4-3 to TRBJ1-2; 9 nucleotides agree with TRBD1. Germline V lookup: CDR1 LGHNA, CDR2 YSLEER. V was pared by 0 bases and J by 4 bases, with 6 bases of the junction left unmatched. CDR3 length equals 16 residues. This chain's CDR3 is CASSQDIGQGLYGYTF. In DNA form, the CDR3 reads TGCGCCAGCAGCCAAGATATAGGACAGGGGCTCTATGGCTACACCTTC.

With regard to this clone: The same CDR3 also results from other DNA sequences found in this sample. The chain joins TRBV27 to TRBJ1-1; D is ambiguous. CDR1 MNHEY and CDR2 SMNVEV come from the germline V gene (reference sequence). Trimming took off 0 bases at V and 1 base at J, with 3 bases between the two ends. The CDR3 sequence is 13 residues long. The CDR3 nucleotides are TGTGCCAGCAGTTTATCCCGGAACACTGAAGCTTTCTTT. This codes for CASSLSRNTEAFF.

The chain links TRBV14 to TRBJ2-5; D possibly corresponds to TRBD2 (6 bases). Germline V lookup: CDR1 SGHDN, CDR2 FVKESK. This CDR3 spans 16 amino acids. Trimming left V 5 bases short and J 3 bases short, with 19 bases between. CDR3 nucleotide sequence: TGTGCCAGCAGCTTAGGGGACTGGGTTGTTGAAGAGACCCAGTACTTC. It codes for CASSLGDWVVEETQYF.

The chain couples TRBV5-6 to TRBJ1-1; tentatively, D is TRBD1 (6 bases). CDR3 length: 14 amino acids. V lost 0 bases and J lost 6, with 12 bases in between. CDR1 and CDR2 from the germline V gene are SGHDT and YYEEEE. The CDR3 nucleotides are TGTGCCAGCAGCTTGGCGGGACAACTACCTGAAGCTTTCTTT. It specifies CASSLAGQLPEAFF.

The table lists this clone with many counts. The chain recombines TRBV6-5 with TRBJ1-1; D remains ambiguous. Germline assignment: CDR1 MNHEY and CDR2 SVGAGI. The CDR3 runs to 15 residues. The V end was cut by 2 bases, the J end by 4 bases, with 14 bases between. CDR3 protein: CASSYGGVGSTEAFF. CDR3 nucleotide sequence: TGTGCCAGCAGTTACGGCGGGGTGGGGAGCACTGAAGCTTTCTTT.

The chain employs TRBV5-1 and TRBJ1-1; 11 nucleotides line up with TRBD1. There are 15 residues in the CDR3. Per germline, CDR1 SGHRS and CDR2 YFSETQ. Trimming at V came to 1 base and at J to 6 bases, leaving 5 bases not matched to a gene. Here the CDR3 reads CASSLSGQGASEAFF. DNA of the CDR3: TGCGCCAGCAGCTTGAGTGGACAGGGGGCATCTGAAGCTTTCTTT.

The chain joins TRBV2 to TRBJ2-5; the match to TRBD2 covers 9 bases. The last part of the DNA fits TRBJ2-7 better; the J call may be wrong. The CDR3 length is 15 residues. Germline values: CDR1 SNHLY, CDR2 FYNNEI. DNA of the CDR3: TGTGCCAGCAGTACAAGAGGGCGGGGGGGCAACGAGCAGTACTTC. It codes for CASSTRGRGGNEQYF.

J is TRBJ2-2 and V is TRBV5-1, with D perhaps matching TRBD1 (5 bases). Germline loops: CDR1 SGHRS, CDR2 YFSETQ. The CDR3 runs to 15 residues. V lost 4 bases to trimming and J lost 7 bases, with 17 bases between them. The CDR3 bases are TGCGCCAGCAGCCAGCGCCAGGGATACGGCGGGGAGCTGTTTTTT. Translating gives CASSQRQGYGGELFF.